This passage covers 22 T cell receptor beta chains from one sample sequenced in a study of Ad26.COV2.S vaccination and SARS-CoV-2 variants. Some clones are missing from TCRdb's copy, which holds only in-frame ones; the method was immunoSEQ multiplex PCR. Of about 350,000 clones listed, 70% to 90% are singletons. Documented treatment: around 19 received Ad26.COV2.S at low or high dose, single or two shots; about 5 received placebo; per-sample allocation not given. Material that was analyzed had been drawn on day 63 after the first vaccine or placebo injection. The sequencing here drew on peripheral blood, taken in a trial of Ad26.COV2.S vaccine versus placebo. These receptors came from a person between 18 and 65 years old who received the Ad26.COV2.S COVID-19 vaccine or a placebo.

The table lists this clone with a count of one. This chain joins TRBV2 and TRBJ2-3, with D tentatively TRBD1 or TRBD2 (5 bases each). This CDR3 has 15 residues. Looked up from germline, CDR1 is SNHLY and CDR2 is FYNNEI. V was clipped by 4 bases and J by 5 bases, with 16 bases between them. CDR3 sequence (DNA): TGTGCCAGCAGTGTGGGGGAAATCGGGCTAGATACGCAGTATTTT. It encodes CASSVGEIGLDTQYF.

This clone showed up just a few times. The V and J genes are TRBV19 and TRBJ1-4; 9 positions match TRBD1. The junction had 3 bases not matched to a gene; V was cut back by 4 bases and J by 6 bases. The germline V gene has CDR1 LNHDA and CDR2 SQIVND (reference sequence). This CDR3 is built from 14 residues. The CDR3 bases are TGTGCCAGTAGTACAAGACAGGGGGATGAAAAACTGTTTTTT. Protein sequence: CASSTRQGDEKLFF.

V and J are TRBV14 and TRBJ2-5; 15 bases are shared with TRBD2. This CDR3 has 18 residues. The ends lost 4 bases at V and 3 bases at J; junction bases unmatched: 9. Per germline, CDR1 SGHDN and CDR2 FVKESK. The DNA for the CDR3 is TGTGCCAGCAGCCCACCTATACGGACTAGCGGGGGGGAAGAGACCCAGTACTTC. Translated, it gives CASSPPIRTSGGEETQYF.

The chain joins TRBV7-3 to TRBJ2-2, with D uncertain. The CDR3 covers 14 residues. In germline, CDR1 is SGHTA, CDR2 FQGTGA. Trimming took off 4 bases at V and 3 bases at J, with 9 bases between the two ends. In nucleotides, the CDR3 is TGTGCCAGCAGCTACGACGGGTACACCGGGGAGCTGTTTTTT. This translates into CASSYDGYTGELFF.

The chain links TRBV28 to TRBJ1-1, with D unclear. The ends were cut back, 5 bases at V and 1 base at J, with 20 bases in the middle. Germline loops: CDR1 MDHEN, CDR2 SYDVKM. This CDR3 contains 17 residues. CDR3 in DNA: TGTGCCAGCAGTCCCGACGAACAACTTGGAGAGAACACTGAAGCTTTCTTT. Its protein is CASSPDEQLGENTEAFF.

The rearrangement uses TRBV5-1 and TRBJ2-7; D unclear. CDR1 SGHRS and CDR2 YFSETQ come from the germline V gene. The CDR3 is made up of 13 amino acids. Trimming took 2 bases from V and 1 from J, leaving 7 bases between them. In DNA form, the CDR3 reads TGCGCCAGCAGCTTTCGGGTATCCTACGAGCAGTACTTC. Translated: CASSFRVSYEQYF.

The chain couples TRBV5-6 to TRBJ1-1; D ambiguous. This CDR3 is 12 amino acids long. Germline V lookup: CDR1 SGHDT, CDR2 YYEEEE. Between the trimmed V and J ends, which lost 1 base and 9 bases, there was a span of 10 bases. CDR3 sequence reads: CASSLWEGQAFF. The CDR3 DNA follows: TGTGCCAGCAGCTTGTGGGAGGGCCAAGCTTTCTTT.

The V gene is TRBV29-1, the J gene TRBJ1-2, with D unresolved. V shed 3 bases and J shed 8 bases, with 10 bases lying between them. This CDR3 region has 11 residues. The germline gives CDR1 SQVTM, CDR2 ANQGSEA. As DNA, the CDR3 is TGCAGCGTTGAGGGGATAGGAGGCTACACCTTC. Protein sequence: CSVEGIGGYTF.

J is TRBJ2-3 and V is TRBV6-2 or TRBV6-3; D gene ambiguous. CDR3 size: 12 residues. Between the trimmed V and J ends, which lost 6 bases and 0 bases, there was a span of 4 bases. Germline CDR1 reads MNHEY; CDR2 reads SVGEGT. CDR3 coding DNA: TGTGCCAGCAGCCAAAGCACAGATACGCAGTATTTT. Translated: CASSQSTDTQYF.

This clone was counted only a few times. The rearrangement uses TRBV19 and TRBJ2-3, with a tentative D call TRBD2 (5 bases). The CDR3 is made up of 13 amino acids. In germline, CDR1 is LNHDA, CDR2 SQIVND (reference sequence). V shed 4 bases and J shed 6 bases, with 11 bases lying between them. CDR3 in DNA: TGTGCCAGTAGTAGGGAGAAATGGGATACGCAGTATTTT. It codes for CASSREKWDTQYF.

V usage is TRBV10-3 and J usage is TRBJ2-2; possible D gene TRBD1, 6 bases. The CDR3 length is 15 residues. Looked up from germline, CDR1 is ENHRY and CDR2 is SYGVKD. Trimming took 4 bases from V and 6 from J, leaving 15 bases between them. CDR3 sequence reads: CAISGSGDGAGELFF. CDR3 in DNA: TGTGCCATCAGTGGCTCAGGGGATGGGGCCGGGGAGCTGTTTTTT.

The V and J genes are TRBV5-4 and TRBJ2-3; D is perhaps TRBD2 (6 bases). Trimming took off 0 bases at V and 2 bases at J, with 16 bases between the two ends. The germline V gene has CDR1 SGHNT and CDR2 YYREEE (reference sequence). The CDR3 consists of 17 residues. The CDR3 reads CASSLVLGGVATDTQYF. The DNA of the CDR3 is TGTGCCAGCAGCTTGGTTTTGGGCGGGGTGGCCACAGATACGCAGTATTTT.

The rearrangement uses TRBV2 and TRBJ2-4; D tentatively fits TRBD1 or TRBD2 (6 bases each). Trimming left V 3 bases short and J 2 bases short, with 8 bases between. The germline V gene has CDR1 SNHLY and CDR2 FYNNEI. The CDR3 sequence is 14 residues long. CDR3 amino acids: CASSEGGPKNIQYF. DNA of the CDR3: TGTGCCAGCAGTGAGGGGGGCCCCAAAAACATTCAGTACTTC.

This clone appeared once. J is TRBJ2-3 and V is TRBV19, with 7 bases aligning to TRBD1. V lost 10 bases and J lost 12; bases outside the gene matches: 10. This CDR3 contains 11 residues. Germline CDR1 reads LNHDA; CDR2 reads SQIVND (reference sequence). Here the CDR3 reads CATKGTEAQYF. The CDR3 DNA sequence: TGTGCCACCAAAGGGACAGAGGCTCAGTATTTT.

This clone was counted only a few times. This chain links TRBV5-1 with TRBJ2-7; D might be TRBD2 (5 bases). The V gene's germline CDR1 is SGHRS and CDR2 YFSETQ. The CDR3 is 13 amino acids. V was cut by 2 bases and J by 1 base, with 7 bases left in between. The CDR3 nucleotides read TGCGCCAGCAGCTTTACGGGGTCCTACGAGCAGTACTTC. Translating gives CASSFTGSYEQYF. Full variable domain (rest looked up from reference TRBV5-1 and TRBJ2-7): KAGVTQTPRYLIKTRGQQVTLSCSPISGHRSVSWYQQTPGQGLQFLFEYFSETQRNKGNFPGRFSGRQFSNSRSEMNVSTLELGDSALYLCASSFTGSYEQYFGPGTRLTVT.

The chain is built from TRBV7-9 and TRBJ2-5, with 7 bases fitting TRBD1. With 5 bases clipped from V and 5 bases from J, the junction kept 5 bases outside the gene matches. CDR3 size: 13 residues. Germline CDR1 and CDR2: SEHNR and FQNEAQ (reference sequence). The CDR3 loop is CASSQGVQETQYF. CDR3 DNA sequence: TGTGCCAGCAGCCAGGGGGTACAGGAGACCCAGTACTTC.

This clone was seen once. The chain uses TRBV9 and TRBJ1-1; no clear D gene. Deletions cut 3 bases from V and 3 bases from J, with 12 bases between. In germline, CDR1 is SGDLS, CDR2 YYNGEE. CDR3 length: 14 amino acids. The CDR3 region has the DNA TGTGCCAGCAGCGGACGGACGGATCACACTGAAGCTTTCTTT. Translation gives CASSGRTDHTEAFF. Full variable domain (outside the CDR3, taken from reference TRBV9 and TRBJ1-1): DSGVTQTPKHLITATGQRVTLRCSPRSGDLSVYWYQQSLDQGLQFLIQYYNGEERAKGNILERFSAQQFPDLHSELNLSSLELGDSALYFCASSGRTDHTEAFFGQGTRLTVV.

The CDR3 bases are TGTGCCAGCAGCTCCGGGACTAGCGGGGCCACAGATACGCAGTATTTT. It is translated as CASSSGTSGATDTQYF. J is TRBJ2-3 and V is TRBV9, with 13 bases lining up with TRBD2. The CDR3 is made up of 16 amino acids. Per the germline V gene, CDR1 is SGDLS and CDR2 is YYNGEE. J lost 2 bases, V lost 4 bases, and 4 bases had no gene match.

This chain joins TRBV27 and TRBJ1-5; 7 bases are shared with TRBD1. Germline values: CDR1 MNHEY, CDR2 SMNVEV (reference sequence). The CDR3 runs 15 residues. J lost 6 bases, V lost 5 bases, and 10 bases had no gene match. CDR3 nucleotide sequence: TGTGCCAGCAGTGCCTCCCAAGGGGGCCTTCAGCCCCAGCATTTT. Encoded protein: CASSASQGGLQPQHF.

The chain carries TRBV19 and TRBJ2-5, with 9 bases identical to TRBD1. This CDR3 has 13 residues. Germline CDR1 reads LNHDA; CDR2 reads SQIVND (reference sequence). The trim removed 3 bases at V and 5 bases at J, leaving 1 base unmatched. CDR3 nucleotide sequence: TGTGCCAGTAGTATCGGGACAGGGGAGACCCAGTACTTC. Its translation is CASSIGTGETQYF.

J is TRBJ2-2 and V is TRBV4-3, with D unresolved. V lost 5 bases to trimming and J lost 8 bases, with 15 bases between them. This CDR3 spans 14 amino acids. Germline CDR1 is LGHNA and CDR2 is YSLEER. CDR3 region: CASSYQVTFGELFF. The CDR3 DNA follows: TGCGCCAGCAGCTACCAGGTGACGTTTGGGGAGCTGTTTTTT.

Written as DNA, the CDR3 is TGTGCCAGCAGAACGGGGGCGGGAGGGCGTGGTGAGCAGTTCTTC. The encoded protein is CASRTGAGGRGEQFF. The chain couples TRBV27 to TRBJ2-1; 9 bases align to TRBD2. The germline CDR1 and CDR2 sequences are MNHEY and SMNVEV (reference sequence). This CDR3 has 15 residues. With 6 bases clipped from V and 9 bases from J, the junction kept 12 bases outside the gene matches.